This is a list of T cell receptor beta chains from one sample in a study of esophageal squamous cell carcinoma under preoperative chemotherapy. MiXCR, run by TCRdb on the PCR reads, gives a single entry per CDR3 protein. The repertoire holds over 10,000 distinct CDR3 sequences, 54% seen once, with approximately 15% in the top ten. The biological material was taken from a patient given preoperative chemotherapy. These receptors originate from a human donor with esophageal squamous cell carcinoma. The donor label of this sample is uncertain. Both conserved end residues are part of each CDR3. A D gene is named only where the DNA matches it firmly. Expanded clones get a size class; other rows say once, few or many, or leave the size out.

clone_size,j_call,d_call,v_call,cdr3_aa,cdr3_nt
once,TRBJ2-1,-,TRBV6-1,CASQKRTNNEQFF,TGTGCCAGCCAGAAGCGGACCAACAATGAGCAGTTCTTC
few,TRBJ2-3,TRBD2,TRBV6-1,CASKLAEATDTQYF,TGTGCCAGCAAACTAGCGGAGGCCACAGATACGCAGTATTTT
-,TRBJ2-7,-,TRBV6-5,CASSSAYEQYF,TGTGCCAGCAGTTCCGCCTACGAGCAGTACTTC
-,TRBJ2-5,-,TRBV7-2,CASSPLWETQYF,TGTGCCAGCAGCCCTCTATGGGAGACCCAGTACTTC
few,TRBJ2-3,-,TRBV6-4,CASSVSAVTDTQYF,TGTGCCAGCAGTGTTAGTGCGGTTACAGATACGCAGTATTTT
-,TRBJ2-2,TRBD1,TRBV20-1,CSASSPGQVYTGELFF,TGCAGTGCATCTTCCCCGGGACAGGTGTACACCGGGGAGCTGTTTTTT
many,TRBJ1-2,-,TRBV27,CASSLSRAGAGGYTF,TGTGCCAGCAGTTTATCGAGGGCAGGGGCAGGTGGCTACACCTTC
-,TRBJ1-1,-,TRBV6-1,CASSLRTGDTEAFF,TGTGCCAGCAGTCTGCGGACTGGGGACACTGAAGCTTTCTTT
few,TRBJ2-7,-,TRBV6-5,CASSYSVEGYEQYF,TGTGCCAGCAGTTACTCGGTGGAGGGCTACGAGCAGTACTTC
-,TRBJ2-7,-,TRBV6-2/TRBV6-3,CASSLPHGMTYEQYF,TGTGCCAGCAGTCTTCCCCACGGGATGACCTACGAGCAGTACTTC
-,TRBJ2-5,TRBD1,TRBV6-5,CASSSRDRVQETQYF,TGTGCCAGCAGTTCCCGGGACAGGGTTCAAGAGACCCAGTACTTC
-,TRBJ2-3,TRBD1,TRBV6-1,CASSRTGMGPDTQYF,TGTGCCAGCAGCCGGACAGGGATGGGTCCGGATACGCAGTATTTT
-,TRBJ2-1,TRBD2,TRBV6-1,CASRGGESTYNEQFF,TGTGCCAGCAGGGGGGGGGAATCAACCTACAATGAGCAGTTCTTC
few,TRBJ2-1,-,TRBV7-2,CASNLLSSQETQFF,TGTGCCAGCAACCTGCTCAGCTCCCAAGAGACCCAGTTCTTC
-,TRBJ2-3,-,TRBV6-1,CASSELWGSDTDTQYF,TGTGCCAGCAGTGAATTGTGGGGAAGCGACACAGACACGCAGTATTTT
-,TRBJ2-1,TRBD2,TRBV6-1,CASLQTSGRSEQFF,TGTGCCAGCCTCCAGACTAGCGGGAGAAGTGAGCAGTTCTTC
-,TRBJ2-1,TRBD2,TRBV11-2,CASSTGTSGGNNEQFF,TGTGCCAGCAGCACCGGGACTAGCGGGGGGAACAATGAGCAGTTCTTC
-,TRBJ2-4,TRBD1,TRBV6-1,CASSRQGVGDENILSF,TGTGCCAGCAGCCGACAGGGGGTAGGGGACGAGAACATCCTGTCCTTC
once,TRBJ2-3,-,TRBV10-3,CAGGAGRGGPDTQYF,TGTGCCGGGGGGGCCGGGAGAGGGGGGCCAGATACCCAGTATTTC
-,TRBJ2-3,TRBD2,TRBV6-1,CASRDSGGGDEDTQYF,TGTGCCAGTCGGGATAGCGGGGGGGGTGACGAAGATACGCAGTACTTT
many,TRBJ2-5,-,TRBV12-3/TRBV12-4,CASSSTGQETQYF,TGTGCCAGCAGTTCCACAGGGCAAGAGACCCAGTACTTC
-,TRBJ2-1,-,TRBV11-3,CATGPGAGGVETQFF,TGTGCCACTGGGCCGGGGGCCGGGGGAGTGGAGACCCAGTTCTTC
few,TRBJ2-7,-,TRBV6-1,CASSEEARYEQYF,TGTGCCAGCAGTGAAGAGGCTCGGTACGAGCAGTACTTC
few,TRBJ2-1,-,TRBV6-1,CASRITGTYEQFF,TGTGCCAGCAGGATAACAGGGACCTACGAGCAGTTCTTC
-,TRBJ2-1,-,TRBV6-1,CASTSDSYNEQFF,TGTGCCAGCACGTCTGATTCCTACAATGAGCAGTTCTTC
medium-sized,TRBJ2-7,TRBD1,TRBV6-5,CASSYSTGGTYEQYF,TGTGCCAGCAGTTACTCGACAGGGGGGACCTACGAGCAGTACTTC
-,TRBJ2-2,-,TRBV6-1,CASSEGVGTEEQFF,TGTGCCAGCAGTGAAGGAGTGGGCACAGAGGAGCAGTTTTTT
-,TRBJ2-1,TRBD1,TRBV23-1,CASSLGQGEWFF,TGCGCCAGCAGTCTAGGACAGGGTGAGTGGTTCTTC
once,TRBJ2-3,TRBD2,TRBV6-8,CFSREAGGKDKDTQYF,TGTTTCAGCAGGGAGGCGGGGGGAAAGGACAAAGATACCCAGTACTTT
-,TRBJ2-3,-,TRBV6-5,CASSYSLGVVSPDAQYF,TGTGCCAGCAGTTACTCCCTCGGGGTTGTGAGCCCTGATGCGCAGTATTTC
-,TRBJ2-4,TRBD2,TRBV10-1,CASRGRGGSNTQYF,TGCGCCAGCAGGGGGCGGGGAGGGTCAAATACTCAGTACTTC
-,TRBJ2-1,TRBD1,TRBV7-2,CASSPFTGVSKNIQFF,TGTGCCAGCAGCCCATTCACAGGGGTATCCAAAAACATTCAGTTCTTC
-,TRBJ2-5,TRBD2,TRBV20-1,CSATSGGPQETQYF,TGCAGTGCTACTAGCGGGGGGCCCCAAGAGACCCAGTACTTC
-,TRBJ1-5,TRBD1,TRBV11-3,CASSLGQGAGNNQPQHF,TGTGCCAGCAGCTTAGGGCAGGGGGCAGGAAACAATCAGCCCCAGCATTTT
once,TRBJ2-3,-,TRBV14,CASSQDHSTDTQYF,TGTGCCAGCAGCCAAGACCATTCCACAGATACGCAGTATTTT
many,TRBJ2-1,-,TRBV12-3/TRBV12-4,CASSLLRTYEQFF,TGTGCCAGCAGTTTACTCCGAACCTACGAGCAGTTCTTC
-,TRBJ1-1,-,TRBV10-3,CAISADSRNTEAFF,TGTGCCATCAGTGCTGACAGTAGAAACACTGAAGCTTTCTTT
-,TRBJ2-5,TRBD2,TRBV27,CASSPARTSGTLFF,TGTGCCAGCAGTCCCGCTCGGACTAGCGGGACTCTGTTCTTC
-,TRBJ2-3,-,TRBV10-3,CAVGEGGGDQETQYF,TGTGCCGTGGGGGAGGGGGGGGGAGACCAAGAGACGCAGTATTTC
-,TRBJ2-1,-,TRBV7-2,CASSGELGVGETQFF,TGTGCCAGCAGCGGCGAGCTGGGTGTGGGAGAGACCCAGTTCTTC